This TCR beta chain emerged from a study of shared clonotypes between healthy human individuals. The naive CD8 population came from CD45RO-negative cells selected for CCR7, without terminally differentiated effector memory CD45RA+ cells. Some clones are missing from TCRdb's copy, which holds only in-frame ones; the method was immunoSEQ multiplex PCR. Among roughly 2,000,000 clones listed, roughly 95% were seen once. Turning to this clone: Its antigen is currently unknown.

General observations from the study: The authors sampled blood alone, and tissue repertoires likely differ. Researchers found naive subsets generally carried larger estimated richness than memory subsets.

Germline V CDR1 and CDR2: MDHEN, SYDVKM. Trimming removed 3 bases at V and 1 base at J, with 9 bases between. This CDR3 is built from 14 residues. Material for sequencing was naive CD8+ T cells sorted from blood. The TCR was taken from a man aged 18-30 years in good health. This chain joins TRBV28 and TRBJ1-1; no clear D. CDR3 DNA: TGTGCCAGCAGTTTCACGGATGAGAACACTGAAGCTTTCTTT. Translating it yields CASSFTDENTEAFF.